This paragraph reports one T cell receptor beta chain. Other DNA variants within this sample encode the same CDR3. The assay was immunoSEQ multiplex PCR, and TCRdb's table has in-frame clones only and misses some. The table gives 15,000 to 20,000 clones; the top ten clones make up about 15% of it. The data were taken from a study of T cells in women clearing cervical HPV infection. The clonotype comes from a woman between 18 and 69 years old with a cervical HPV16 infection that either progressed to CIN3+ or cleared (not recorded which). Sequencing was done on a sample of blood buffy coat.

The CDR3 DNA, read in part, is TGTGCCAGCAGGGGACAGCGGGGGGGCCCACATGAG. As protein: CASRGQRGGPHE. Given in full, the CDR3 is CASRGQRGGPHEQFF. V gene TRBV2 combines with J gene TRBJ2-1; 10 positions match TRBD2. The read terminates 3 residues ahead of where the CDR3 ends, so the germline J gene completes it. Germline V lookup: CDR1 SNHLY, CDR2 FYNNEI. The CDR3 runs 15 residues. The V and J ends lost 6 bases and 8 bases, in that order; junction bases with no gene match: 10. Looking up the rest from reference TRBV2 and TRBJ2-1 gives the full variable domain: EPEVTQTPSHQVTQMGQEVILRCVPISNHLYFYWYRQILGQKVEFLVSFYNNEISEKSEIFDDQFSVERPDGSNFTLKIRSTKLEDSAMYFCASRGQRGGPHEQFFGPGTRLTVL.